These 20 T cell receptor beta chains were all obtained from the same sample, sequenced in a study of OX40 agonist ivuxolimab in advanced cancers. Produced via immunoSEQ multiplex PCR; TCRdb's table is partial and in-frame only. The sample has just under 80,000 clones, approximately 84% seen once. The sequences come from CD4+ or CD8+ T cells sorted from blood, collected in a trial of the OX40 agonist ivuxolimab. These receptor sequences come from an adult with an advanced solid tumor such as melanoma, head and neck, liver or kidney cancer.

This clone has only a few counts. This chain joins TRBV30 and TRBJ2-1; no clear D. The CDR3 sequence is 11 residues long. The germline V and J ends were trimmed by 0 bases and 7 bases, with 4 bases remaining between them. CDR1 is GTSNPN, CDR2 SVGIG, per germline (reference sequence). The CDR3 protein is CAWSVRNEQFF. The CDR3 DNA reads TGTGCCTGGAGTGTACGGAATGAGCAGTTCTTC.

This sequence joins TRBV6-5 and TRBJ2-3; 7 positions match TRBD1. CDR3 length equals 14 residues. Germline CDR1 and CDR2: MNHEY and SVGAGI. J was trimmed by 5 bases and V by 0 bases; bases with no gene match: 2. CDR3 nucleotides: TGTGCCAGCAGTTACTCGACAGGGATAGATACGCAGTATTTT. It codes for CASSYSTGIDTQYF.

The rearrangement uses TRBV2 and TRBJ2-2; D tentatively reads TRBD1 or TRBD2 (5 bases each). CDR1 is SNHLY, CDR2 FYNNEI, per germline. The CDR3 totals 14 residues. V lost 6 bases and J lost 1, with 9 bases in between. The CDR3 nucleotides are TGTGCCAGCAGCCGGGACGGGAACACCGGGGAGCTGTTTTTT. Encoded protein: CASSRDGNTGELFF. Based on the CDR3 plus reference TRBV2 and TRBJ2-2, the full variable domain is EPEVTQTPSHQVTQMGQEVILRCVPISNHLYFYWYRQILGQKVEFLVSFYNNEISEKSEIFDDQFSVERPDGSNFTLKIRSTKLEDSAMYFCASSRDGNTGELFFGEGSRLTVL.

The chain carries TRBV6-1 and TRBJ2-3; 9 bases align to TRBD1. This CDR3 comprises 14 residues. The V segment lost 1 base and the J segment 4 bases; nucleotides outside the gene matches: 0. The germline V gene encodes CDR1 MNHNS and CDR2 SASEGT. Here the CDR3 DNA reads TGTGCCAGCAGTGAAGGACAGGGGGCAGATACGCAGTATTTT. This codes for CASSEGQGADTQYF.

This sequence joins TRBV30 and TRBJ1-1; the D is unclear. With 4 bases removed from V and 3 bases from J, the gap between germline ends came to 12 bases. CDR1 is GTSNPN and CDR2 is SVGIG in the germline V gene (reference sequence). This CDR3 contains 13 residues. The CDR3 DNA follows: TGTGCCTGGAATGGCAGGAGGGACACTGAAGCTTTCTTT. This encodes CAWNGRRDTEAFF.

The rearrangement uses TRBV6-1 and TRBJ2-1, with a weak D call TRBD1 (6 bases). In germline, CDR1 is MNHNS, CDR2 SASEGT. The CDR3 spans 14 residues. With 7 bases removed from V and 7 bases from J, the gap between germline ends came to 17 bases. DNA for the CDR3: TGTGCCAGCACCACAGGGTGGTTGGTGAATGAGCAGTTCTTC. The encoded protein is CASTTGWLVNEQFF.

The chain is built from TRBV7-9 and TRBJ2-3; D not certain. Trimming cost V 6 bases and J 6 bases, with 10 bases left between them. Germline lookup yields CDR1 SEHNR and CDR2 FQNEAQ (reference sequence). CDR3 length equals 12 residues. The CDR3 region has the DNA TGTGCCAGCAGTTACCGGTGGGATACGCAGTATTTT. Protein product: CASSYRWDTQYF. The entire variable domain, with the rest obtained from reference TRBV7-9 and TRBJ2-3, is as follows: DTGVSQNPRHKITKRGQNVTFRCDPISEHNRLYWYRQTLGQGPEFLTYFQNEAQLEKSRLLSDRFSAERPKGSFSTLEIQRTEQGDSAMYLCASSYRWDTQYFGPGTRLTVL.

The CDR3 nucleotides are TGCGCCAGCAGCGTCCGGGACCTAGTCCACGAGCAGTACTTC. This gives the protein CASSVRDLVHEQYF. The chain links TRBV5-1 to TRBJ2-7, with D possibly called TRBD1 or TRBD2 (5 bases each). Trimming took off 4 bases at V and 5 bases at J, with 16 bases between the two ends. The CDR3 runs to 14 residues. CDR1 is SGHRS and CDR2 is YFSETQ in the germline V gene.

The chain recombines TRBV9 with TRBJ2-1; TRBD2 matches 16 bases. V dropped 8 bases and J dropped 7; count of bases not matched to a gene: 3. Per the germline V gene, CDR1 is SGDLS and CDR2 is YYNGEE. The CDR3 covers 14 residues. The CDR3 protein is CARTGLAGGNEQFF. In DNA form, the CDR3 reads TGTGCCAGGACGGGACTAGCGGGAGGGAATGAGCAGTTCTTC.

The genes are TRBV5-8 and TRBJ2-3; 9 bases map to TRBD1. The CDR3 has 15 amino acids. The trim removed 4 bases at V and 2 bases at J, leaving 5 bases unmatched. Germline lookup yields CDR1 SGHTS and CDR2 YDEGEE. The CDR3 sequence is CASSGGDRATDTQYF. DNA of the CDR3: TGTGCCAGCAGCGGGGGGGACAGGGCCACAGATACGCAGTATTTT.

This rearrangement joins TRBV7-6 to TRBJ1-2, with TRBD1 matching 9 bases. V lost 4 bases, J lost 4 bases, and 4 bases stayed unmatched. The CDR3 runs to 14 residues. Germline-derived CDR1 and CDR2 are SGHVS and FNYEAQ. The chain's CDR3 is CASSSTGGRYGYTF. The CDR3 region has the DNA TGTGCCAGCAGCTCCACAGGGGGCCGCTATGGCTACACCTTC.

The CDR3 loop is CASSLISDRSEAFF. The CDR3 nucleotides read TGTGCCAGCAGTTTAATATCGGACAGGTCTGAAGCTTTCTTT. V is TRBV27 and J is TRBJ1-1; 7 positions match TRBD1. Germline assignment: CDR1 MNHEY and CDR2 SMNVEV (reference sequence). V trimming: 2 bases; J trimming: 6 bases; junction bases outside the gene matches: 6. This CDR3 has 14 residues.

The chain links TRBV18 to TRBJ1-3; D gene unclear. The germline V gene encodes CDR1 KGHSH and CDR2 LQKENI. Trimming removed 0 bases at V and 0 bases at J, with 6 bases between. The CDR3 is made up of 15 amino acids. CDR3 nucleotide sequence: TGTGCCAGCTCACCACCTGCAGGCTCTGGAAACACCATATATTTT. It yields the protein CASSPPAGSGNTIYF.

V is TRBV27 and J is TRBJ2-2, with unresolved D. The CDR3 covers 16 residues. Germline CDR1 MNHEY, CDR2 SMNVEV (reference sequence). The V end lost 7 bases, the J end lost 0 bases, and 15 bases lay between the germline ends. CDR3 loop: CASTVGRFTNTGELFF. For the CDR3, the DNA is TGTGCCAGCACGGTGGGCAGGTTCACGAACACCGGGGAGCTGTTTTTT.

This chain uses TRBV19 with TRBJ1-1; 8 bases fit TRBD1. The CDR3 contains 15 residues. In germline, CDR1 is LNHDA, CDR2 SQIVND (reference sequence). Trimming removed 5 bases from V and 2 bases from J; junction bases left unmatched: 7. The CDR3, as DNA: TGTGCCAGTAGTTTGACCGGGACAGGAAACACTGAAGCTTTCTTT. Its translation: CASSLTGTGNTEAFF.

The chain carries TRBV11-3 and TRBJ2-7; D gene ambiguous. The germline V gene encodes CDR1 SGHNT and CDR2 YENEEA. Trimming removed 3 bases at V and 0 bases at J, with 12 bases between. The CDR3 sequence is 15 residues long. CDR3 region: CASSFLLADSYEQYF. CDR3 coding DNA: TGTGCCAGCAGCTTTCTTTTGGCCGACTCCTACGAGCAGTACTTC.

The rearrangement joins TRBV11-2 to TRBJ1-1, with TRBD1 identical over 8 bases. The CDR3 extends over 16 amino acids. Germline V lookup: CDR1 SGHAT, CDR2 FQNNGV. The V gene end was trimmed by 1 base and the J gene end by 5 bases; junction bases not matched to a gene: 9. The CDR3 loop is CASSLGLGRGPTEAFF. CDR3 DNA sequence: TGTGCCAGCAGCTTAGGATTGGGCAGGGGGCCAACTGAAGCTTTCTTT.

This clone appeared once. The V gene is TRBV18, the J gene TRBJ2-7, with 12 bases lining up with TRBD2. Unmatched junction bases numbered 6, after V lost 3 bases and J lost 6 bases. Germline V CDR1 and CDR2: KGHSH, LQKENI. The CDR3 consists of 15 residues. CDR3 bases: TGTGCCAGCTCACCTCCGGGACTAGCGGGTAGCGAGCAGTACTTC. Protein: CASSPPGLAGSEQYF.

The rearrangement links TRBV4-2 to TRBJ1-3; no clear D. The CDR3 totals 14 residues. V gave up 0 bases and J gave up 0 bases, with 3 bases separating them. Per germline, CDR1 LGHNA and CDR2 YNFKEQ. The CDR3 bases are TGTGCCAGCAGCCAAGACTTCTCTGGAAACACCATATATTTT. Translating it yields CASSQDFSGNTIYF.

This clone came up once. The gene calls are TRBV29-1 and TRBJ1-2; TRBD1 aligns across 7 bases. The length of the CDR3 is 13 residues. The V gene's germline CDR1 is SQVTM and CDR2 ANQGSEA. The ends lost 5 bases at V and 2 bases at J; junction bases unmatched: 5. The CDR3 loop reads CSVSPGQNYGYTF. As DNA, the CDR3 is TGCAGCGTTTCTCCGGGACAGAACTATGGCTACACCTTC.